Sequencing of this TCR beta chain was carried out in a study of blood T cell repertoires in COVID-19. How the authors handled the data: Estimates of nucleated cell counts were drawn from the amplification of reference gene primers. Assay: immunoSEQ multiplex PCR; the TCRdb copy retains only in-frame clones and omits some. That table is the source of V, J and clone size, and D and trimming were worked out from the DNA. The sample yields around 68,000 clones, 85% to 90% seen once. The TCR was taken from a man in his fifties with acute or convalescent COVID-19. Sequencing input: peripheral blood.

The CDR3: CASGIWQGFGEQFF. The CDR3 region has the DNA TGTGCCAGCGGGATTTGGCAGGGTTTTGGGGAGCAGTTCTTC. The chain carries TRBV28 and TRBJ2-1; a weak D match, TRBD1 (5 bases). Germline CDR1 is MDHEN and CDR2 is SYDVKM. V was trimmed by 8 bases and J by 10 bases, leaving 21 bases between them. CDR3 size: 14 residues.